This is a list of T cell receptor beta chains from one sample in a study of blood T cell repertoires in COVID-19. Only in-frame clones appear in the TCRdb table, and some are missing; sequencing was by immunoSEQ multiplex PCR. The sample carries 310,000 or so clones, around 87% recorded once. Source material: peripheral blood. Receptor source: a man aged 50 to 60 with active or convalescent COVID-19. The CDR3 runs from the conserved cysteine through the conserved F or W. A D gene is named only where the DNA matches it firmly. Clone size appears in some rows only: once, few, many, or a class for an expanded clone.

TRBV30	TRBJ1-4	TRBD1	NA	CAWSVYWDRGQKLFF	TGTGCCTGGAGTGTATATTGGGACAGGGGTCAAAAACTGTTTTTT
TRBV10-1	TRBJ2-3	NA	NA	CASSESYRESDTQYF	TGCGCCAGCAGTGAGAGTTACAGGGAATCAGATACGCAGTATTTT
TRBV6-5	TRBJ1-4	TRBD1	NA	CATKQGAVNEKLFF	TGTGCCACAAAACAGGGGGCGGTAAATGAAAAACTGTTTTTT
TRBV21-1	TRBJ2-2	NA	NA	CASSNLQGVEITGELFF	TGTGCCAGCAGCAACTTACAGGGGGTTGAAATCACCGGGGAGCTGTTTTTT
TRBV6-5	TRBJ2-3	TRBD2	NA	CASTGPGGVTDTQYF	TGTGCCAGCACTGGCCCGGGAGGGGTCACAGATACGCAGTATTTT
TRBV27	TRBJ2-2	NA	NA	CASSSQGFYTGELFF	TGTGCCAGCAGTTCGCAGGGTTTTTACACCGGGGAGCTGTTTTTT
TRBV5-1	TRBJ1-2	NA	NA	CASSWGGGDYGYTF	TGCGCCAGCAGCTGGGGGGGCGGAGACTATGGCTACACCTTC
TRBV25-1	TRBJ2-7	TRBD1	NA	CASNPGQGDYEQYF	TGTGCCAGCAACCCAGGACAGGGCGACTACGAGCAGTACTTC
TRBV5-1	TRBJ2-7	TRBD2	NA	CASSPPGLAEIYEQYF	TGCGCCAGCAGCCCACCGGGACTAGCGGAGATCTACGAGCAGTACTTC
TRBV19	TRBJ2-7	TRBD2	NA	CASSTTSGRGVQYF	TGTGCCAGTAGCACCACTAGCGGGAGAGGAGTGCAGTACTTC
TRBV13	TRBJ2-7	NA	NA	CASSLFRQGSSYEQYF	TGTGCCAGCAGCTTATTTCGTCAGGGTTCTTCCTACGAGCAGTACTTC
TRBV28	TRBJ2-5	NA	once	CASRGPRTDPRQTQYF	TGTGCCAGCAGAGGGCCCCGGACAGACCCTCGTCAGACCCAGTACTTC
TRBV7-3	TRBJ2-1	TRBD1	NA	CASSLYRTGGSEQFF	TGTGCCAGCAGCTTATATAGGACAGGGGGCAGTGAGCAGTTCTTC
TRBV19	TRBJ2-1	NA	NA	CASSISTSSYNEQFF	TGTGCCAGTAGTATATCGACTAGCTCCTACAATGAGCAGTTCTTC
TRBV5-1	TRBJ2-1	NA	NA	CASSSGTLYNEQFF	TGCGCCAGCAGCTCCGGGACTTTGTACAATGAGCAGTTCTTC
TRBV11-3	TRBJ2-1	TRBD2	NA	CASSPSGIVGNEQFF	TGTGCCAGCAGCCCTAGCGGGATAGTGGGGAATGAGCAGTTCTTC
TRBV2	TRBJ2-2	TRBD2	NA	CASTGTSGITGELFF	TGTGCCAGCACCGGGACTAGCGGTATTACCGGGGAGCTGTTTTTT
TRBV30	TRBJ1-6	TRBD1	NA	CAWSRDRGLHSYNSPLHF	TGTGCCTGGAGCCGGGACAGGGGGCTTCACTCTTATAATTCACCCCTCCACTTT
TRBV10-3	TRBJ1-2	TRBD1	NA	CAIRARTQGPASGYTF	TGTGCCATCAGGGCCCGAACACAGGGGCCGGCTAGTGGCTACACCTTC
TRBV19	TRBJ2-3	TRBD2	NA	CASSIGEGGTDTQYF	TGTGCCAGTAGCATAGGAGAGGGAGGGACAGATACGCAGTATTTT
TRBV6-5	TRBJ2-7	TRBD1	NA	CASSYSRTGYSEQYF	TGTGCCAGCAGTTACTCACGGACAGGGTATTCCGAGCAGTACTTC
TRBV7-3	TRBJ1-1	NA	NA	CASSNGVEAFF	TGTGCCAGCAGCAACGGGGTTGAAGCTTTCTTT
TRBV29-1	TRBJ2-5	TRBD1	NA	CSVWGQVQETQYF	TGCAGCGTTTGGGGACAGGTCCAAGAGACCCAGTACTTC
TRBV5-4	TRBJ1-2	NA	once	CASSESLDPNYGYTF	TGTGCCAGCAGCGAATCCCTAGACCCCAACTATGGCTACACCTTC
TRBV27	TRBJ1-6	NA	once	CASSRTPQGHGLNSPLHF	TGTGCCAGCAGTCGGACCCCACAGGGCCACGGACTTAATTCACCCCTCCACTTT
TRBV28	TRBJ2-7	TRBD2	NA	CASSLAPGGQYF	TGTGCCAGCAGCCTGGCCCCGGGGGGACAGTACTTC